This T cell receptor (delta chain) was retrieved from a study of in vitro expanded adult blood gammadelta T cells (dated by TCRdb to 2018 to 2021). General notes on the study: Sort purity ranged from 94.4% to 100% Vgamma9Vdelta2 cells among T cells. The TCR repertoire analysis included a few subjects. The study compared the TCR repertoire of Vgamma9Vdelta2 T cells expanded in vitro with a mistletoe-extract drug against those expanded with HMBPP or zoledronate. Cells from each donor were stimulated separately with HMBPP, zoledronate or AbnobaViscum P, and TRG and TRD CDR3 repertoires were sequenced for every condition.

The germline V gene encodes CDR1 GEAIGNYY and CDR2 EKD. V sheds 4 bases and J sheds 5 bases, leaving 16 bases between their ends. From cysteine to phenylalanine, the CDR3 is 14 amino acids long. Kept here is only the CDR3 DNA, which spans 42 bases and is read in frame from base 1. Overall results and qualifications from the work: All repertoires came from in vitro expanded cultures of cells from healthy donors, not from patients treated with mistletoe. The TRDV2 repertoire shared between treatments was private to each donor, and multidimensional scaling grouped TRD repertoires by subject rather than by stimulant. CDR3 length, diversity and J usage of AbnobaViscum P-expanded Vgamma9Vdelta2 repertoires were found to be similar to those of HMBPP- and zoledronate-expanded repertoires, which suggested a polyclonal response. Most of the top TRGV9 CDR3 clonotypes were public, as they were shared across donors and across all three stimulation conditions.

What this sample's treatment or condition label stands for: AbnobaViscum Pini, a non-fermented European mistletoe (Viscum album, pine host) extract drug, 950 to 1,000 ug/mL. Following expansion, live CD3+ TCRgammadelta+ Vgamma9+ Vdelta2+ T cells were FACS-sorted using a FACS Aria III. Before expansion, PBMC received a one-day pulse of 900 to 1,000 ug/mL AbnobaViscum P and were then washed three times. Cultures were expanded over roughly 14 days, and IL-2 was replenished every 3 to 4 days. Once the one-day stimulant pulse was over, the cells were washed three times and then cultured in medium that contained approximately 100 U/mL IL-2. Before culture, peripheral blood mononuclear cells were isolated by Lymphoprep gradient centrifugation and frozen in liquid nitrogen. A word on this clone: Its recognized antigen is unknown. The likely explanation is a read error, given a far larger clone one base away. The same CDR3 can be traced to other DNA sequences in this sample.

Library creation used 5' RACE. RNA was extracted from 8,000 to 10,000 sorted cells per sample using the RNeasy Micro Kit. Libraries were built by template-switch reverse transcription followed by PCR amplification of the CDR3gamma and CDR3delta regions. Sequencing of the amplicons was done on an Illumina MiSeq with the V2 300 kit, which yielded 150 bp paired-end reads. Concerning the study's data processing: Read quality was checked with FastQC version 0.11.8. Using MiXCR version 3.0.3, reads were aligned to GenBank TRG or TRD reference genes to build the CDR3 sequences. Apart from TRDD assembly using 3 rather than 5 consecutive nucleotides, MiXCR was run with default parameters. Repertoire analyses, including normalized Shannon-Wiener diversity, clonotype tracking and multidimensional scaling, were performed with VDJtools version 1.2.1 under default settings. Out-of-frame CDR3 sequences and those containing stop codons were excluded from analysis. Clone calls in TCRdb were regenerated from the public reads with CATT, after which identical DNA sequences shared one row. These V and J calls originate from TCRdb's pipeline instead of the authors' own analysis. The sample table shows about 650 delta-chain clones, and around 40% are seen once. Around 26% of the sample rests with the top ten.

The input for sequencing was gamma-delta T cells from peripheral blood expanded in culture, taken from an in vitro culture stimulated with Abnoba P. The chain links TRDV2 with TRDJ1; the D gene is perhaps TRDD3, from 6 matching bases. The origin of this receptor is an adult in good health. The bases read TGTGCCTGTGAACCAGTTGGTCTGGGGGATAAACTCATCTTT. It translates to CACEPVGLGDKLIF.